The entry below describes one T cell receptor beta chain. As yet, its antigen is unknown. This record comes from a study of graft-versus-host responses after intestinal transplantation. Study details: All recipients got anti-thymocyte globulin induction, then tacrolimus and steroids for approximately three years.

General study points: Analysis identified GvH clones in recipient marrow, with some appearing first in ileum or blood. The presence of high graft-versus-host to host-versus-graft clonal ratios in allografts characterized patients with graft-donor T cell macrochimerism. GvH clone levels peaked in circulation, and this peak was associated with early post-transplant HvG declines.

Germline V CDR1 and CDR2: WSHSY, SAAADI. The CDR3 has 15 residues. Trimming removed 3 bases from V and 1 base from J; junction bases left unmatched: 5. Produced via immunoSEQ multiplex PCR; TCRdb's table is partial and in-frame only. The sample lists tens of thousands of clones, about nine tenths occurring once. The rearrangement joins TRBV10-2 to TRBJ2-5; 7 bases are shared with TRBD2. The sample in question was unstimulated CD8+ T cells sorted from spleen or lymph node cells, obtained before intestinal transplant. The origin of this receptor is a human donor who received an intestinal transplant. The CDR3 loop reads CASSDTAGPQETQYF. The CDR3 DNA follows: TGCGCCAGCAGTGATACAGCGGGGCCCCAAGAGACCCAGTACTTC.